The T cell receptor beta chain under discussion was sequenced for a study of blood T cell repertoires in COVID-19. This clone was recorded a few times. This CDR3 region has 14 residues. Trimming removed 4 bases from V and 0 bases from J; junction bases left unmatched: 4. In germline, CDR1 is SGHRS, CDR2 YFSETQ. Patients at the Seattle site were enrolled during active infection and followed longitudinally. In the original analysis: Estimated nucleated cell counts came from reference gene primer amplification. Produced via immunoSEQ multiplex PCR; TCRdb's table is partial and in-frame only. The V and J calls and clone size are taken from that table; D and trimming were inferred from the DNA. This table holds about 170,000 clones, around 84% found once.

Sequencing was performed on peripheral blood. The chain couples TRBV5-1 to TRBJ2-7, with 7 bases aligning to TRBD1. The sequence derives from a woman in her 70s with COVID-19, enrolled during active disease. The CDR3: CASSRDRDSYEQYV. The CDR3 nucleotides read TGCGCCAGCAGCCGTGACAGGGACTCCTACGAGCAGTACGTC.